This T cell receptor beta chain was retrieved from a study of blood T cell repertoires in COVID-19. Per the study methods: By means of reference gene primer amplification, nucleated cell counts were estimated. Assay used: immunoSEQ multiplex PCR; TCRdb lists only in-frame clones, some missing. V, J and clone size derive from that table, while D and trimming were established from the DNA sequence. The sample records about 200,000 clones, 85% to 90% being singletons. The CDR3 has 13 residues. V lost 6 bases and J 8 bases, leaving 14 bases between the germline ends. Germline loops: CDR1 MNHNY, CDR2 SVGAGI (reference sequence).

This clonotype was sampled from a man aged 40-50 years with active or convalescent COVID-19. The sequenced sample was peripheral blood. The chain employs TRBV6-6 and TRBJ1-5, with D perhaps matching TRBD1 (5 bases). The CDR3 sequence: CASSPTATEPQHF. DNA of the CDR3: TGTGCCAGCAGCCCAACCGCGACAGAGCCCCAGCATTTT.